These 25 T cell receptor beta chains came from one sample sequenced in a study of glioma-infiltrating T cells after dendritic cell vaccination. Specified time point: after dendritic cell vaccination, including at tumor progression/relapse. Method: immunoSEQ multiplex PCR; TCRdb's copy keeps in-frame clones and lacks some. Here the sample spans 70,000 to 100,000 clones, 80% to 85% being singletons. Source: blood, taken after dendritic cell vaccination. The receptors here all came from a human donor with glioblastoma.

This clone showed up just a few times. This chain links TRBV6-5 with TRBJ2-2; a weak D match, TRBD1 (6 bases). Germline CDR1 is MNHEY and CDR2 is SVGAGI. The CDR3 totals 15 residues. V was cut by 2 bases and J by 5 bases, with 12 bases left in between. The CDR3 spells CASSYGQGSTGELFF. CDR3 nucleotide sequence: TGTGCCAGCAGTTACGGTCAGGGGAGTACCGGGGAGCTGTTTTTT.

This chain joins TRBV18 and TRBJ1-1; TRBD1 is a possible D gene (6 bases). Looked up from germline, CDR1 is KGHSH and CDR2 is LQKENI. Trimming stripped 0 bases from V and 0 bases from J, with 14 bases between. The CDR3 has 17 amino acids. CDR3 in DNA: TGTGCCAGCTCACCACCCGGGACACAAACCCTGAACACTGAAGCTTTCTTT. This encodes CASSPPGTQTLNTEAFF.

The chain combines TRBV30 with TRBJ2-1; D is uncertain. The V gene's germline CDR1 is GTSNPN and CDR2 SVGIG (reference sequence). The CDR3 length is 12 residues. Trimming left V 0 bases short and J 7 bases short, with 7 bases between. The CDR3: CAWSVGQNEQFF. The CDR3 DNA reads TGTGCCTGGAGTGTTGGGCAAAATGAGCAGTTCTTC.

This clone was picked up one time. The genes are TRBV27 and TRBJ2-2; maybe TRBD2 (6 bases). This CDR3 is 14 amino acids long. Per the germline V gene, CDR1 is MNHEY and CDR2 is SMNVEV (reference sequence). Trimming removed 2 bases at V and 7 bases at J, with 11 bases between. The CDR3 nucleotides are TGTGCCAGCAGTTTAGCGGGGACGGTCGGGGAGCTGTTTTTT. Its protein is CASSLAGTVGELFF.

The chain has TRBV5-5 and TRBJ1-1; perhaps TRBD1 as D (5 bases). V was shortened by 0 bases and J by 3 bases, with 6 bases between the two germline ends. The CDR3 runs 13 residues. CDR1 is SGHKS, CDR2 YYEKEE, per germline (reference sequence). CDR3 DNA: TGTGCCAGCAGCTTGGGGGGGGACACTGAAGCTTTCTTT. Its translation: CASSLGGDTEAFF.

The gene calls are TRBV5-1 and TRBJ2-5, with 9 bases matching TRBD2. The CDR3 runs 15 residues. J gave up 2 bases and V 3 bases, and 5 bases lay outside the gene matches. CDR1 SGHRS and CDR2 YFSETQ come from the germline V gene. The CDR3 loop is CASSYTSGPQETQYF. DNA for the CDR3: TGCGCCAGCAGCTACACTAGCGGGCCACAAGAGACCCAGTACTTC. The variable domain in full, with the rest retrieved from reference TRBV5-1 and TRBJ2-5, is KAGVTQTPRYLIKTRGQQVTLSCSPISGHRSVSWYQQTPGQGLQFLFEYFSETQRNKGNFPGRFSGRQFSNSRSEMNVSTLELGDSALYLCASSYTSGPQETQYFGPGTRLLVL.

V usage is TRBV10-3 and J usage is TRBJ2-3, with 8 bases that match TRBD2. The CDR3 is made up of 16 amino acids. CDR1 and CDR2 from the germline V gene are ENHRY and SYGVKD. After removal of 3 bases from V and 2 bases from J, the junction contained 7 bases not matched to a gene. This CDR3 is CAISDNRGGDTDTQYF. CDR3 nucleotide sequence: TGTGCCATCAGTGATAATCGGGGGGGAGACACAGATACGCAGTATTTT.

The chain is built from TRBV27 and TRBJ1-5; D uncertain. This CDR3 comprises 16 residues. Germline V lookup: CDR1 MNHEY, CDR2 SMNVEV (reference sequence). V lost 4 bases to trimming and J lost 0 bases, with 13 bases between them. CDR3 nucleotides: TGTGCCAGCAGTTCTGCAGGATTTTCTAGCAATCAGCCCCAGCATTTT. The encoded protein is CASSSAGFSSNQPQHF.

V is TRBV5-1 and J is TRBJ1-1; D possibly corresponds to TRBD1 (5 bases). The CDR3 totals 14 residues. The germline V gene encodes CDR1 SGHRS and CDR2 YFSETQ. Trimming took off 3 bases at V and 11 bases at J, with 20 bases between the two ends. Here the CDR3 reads CASSSPDSLAGAFF. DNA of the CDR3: TGCGCCAGCAGCTCCCCAGACAGTTTAGCAGGGGCTTTCTTT.

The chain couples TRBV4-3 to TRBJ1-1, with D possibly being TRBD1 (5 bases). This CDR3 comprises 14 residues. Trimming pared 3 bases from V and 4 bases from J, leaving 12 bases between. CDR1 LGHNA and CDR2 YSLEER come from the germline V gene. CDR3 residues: CASSHGTDGTEAFF. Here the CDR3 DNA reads TGCGCCAGCAGCCATGGGACTGATGGCACTGAAGCTTTCTTT.

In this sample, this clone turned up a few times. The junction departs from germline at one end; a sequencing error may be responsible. CDR3 in DNA: TGTGCCAGCAGCTTAGACGGGACAGGGAACACTGAAGCTTTCTTT. This encodes CASSLDGTGNTEAFF. V and J are TRBV5-3 and TRBJ1-1; 8 nucleotides line up with TRBD1. TRBV5-3 is an ORF, with its function uncertain. The CDR3 totals 15 residues.

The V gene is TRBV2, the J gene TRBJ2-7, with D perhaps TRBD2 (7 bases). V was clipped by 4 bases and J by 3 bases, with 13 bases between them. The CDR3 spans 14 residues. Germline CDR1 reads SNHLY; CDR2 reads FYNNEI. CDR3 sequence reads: CASSALGGGYEQYF. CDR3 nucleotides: TGTGCCAGCAGTGCATTAGGGGGGGGCTACGAGCAGTACTTC. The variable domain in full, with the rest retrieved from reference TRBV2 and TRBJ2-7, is EPEVTQTPSHQVTQMGQEVILRCVPISNHLYFYWYRQILGQKVEFLVSFYNNEISEKSEIFDDQFSVERPDGSNFTLKIRSTKLEDSAMYFCASSALGGGYEQYFGPGTRLTVT.

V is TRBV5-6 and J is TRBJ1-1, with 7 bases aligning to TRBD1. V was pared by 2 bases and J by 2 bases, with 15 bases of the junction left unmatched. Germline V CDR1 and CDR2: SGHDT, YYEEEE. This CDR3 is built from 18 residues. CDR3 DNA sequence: TGTGCCAGCAGCTTTAACTACGTACCGACAGGGTTTAACACTGAAGCTTTCTTT. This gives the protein CASSFNYVPTGFNTEAFF.

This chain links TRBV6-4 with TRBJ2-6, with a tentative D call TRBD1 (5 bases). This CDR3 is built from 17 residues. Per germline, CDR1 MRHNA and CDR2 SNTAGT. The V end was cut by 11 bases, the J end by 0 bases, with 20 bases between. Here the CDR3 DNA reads TGTGCCGGAGAATACGACAGATCCGGCTCTGGGGCCAACGTCCTGACTTTC. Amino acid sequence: CAGEYDRSGSGANVLTF.

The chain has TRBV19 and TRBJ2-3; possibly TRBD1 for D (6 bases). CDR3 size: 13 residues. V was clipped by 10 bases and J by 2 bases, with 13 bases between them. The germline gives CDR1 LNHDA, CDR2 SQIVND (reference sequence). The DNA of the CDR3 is TGTGCCACTCTAGGACAGAACACAGATACGCAGTATTTT. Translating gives CATLGQNTDTQYF. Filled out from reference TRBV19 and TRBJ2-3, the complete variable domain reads DGGITQSPKYLFRKEGQNVTLSCEQNLNHDAMYWYRQDPGQGLRLIYYSQIVNDFQKGDIAEGYSVSREKKESFPLTVTSAQKNPTAFYLCATLGQNTDTQYFGPGTRLTVL.

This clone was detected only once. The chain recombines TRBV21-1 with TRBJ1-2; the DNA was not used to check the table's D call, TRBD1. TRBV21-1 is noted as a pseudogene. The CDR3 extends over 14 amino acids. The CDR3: CASSKEDRGTGYTF. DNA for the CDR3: TGTGCCAGCAGCAAAGAGGACAGGGGTACTGGCTACACCTTC.

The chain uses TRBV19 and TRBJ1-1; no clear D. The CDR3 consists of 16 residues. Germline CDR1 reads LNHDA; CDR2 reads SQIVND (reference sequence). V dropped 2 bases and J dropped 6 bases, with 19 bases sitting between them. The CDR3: CASSIRLPPTIPEAFF. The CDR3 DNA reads TGTGCCAGTAGTATACGCCTACCCCCCACTATACCTGAAGCTTTCTTT.

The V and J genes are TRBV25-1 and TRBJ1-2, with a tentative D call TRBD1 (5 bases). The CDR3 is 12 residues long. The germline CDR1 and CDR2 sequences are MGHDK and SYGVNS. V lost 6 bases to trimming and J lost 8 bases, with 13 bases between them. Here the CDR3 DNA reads TGTGCCAGCAGCGGGGGGGTAGGCGGCTACACCTTC. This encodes CASSGGVGGYTF.

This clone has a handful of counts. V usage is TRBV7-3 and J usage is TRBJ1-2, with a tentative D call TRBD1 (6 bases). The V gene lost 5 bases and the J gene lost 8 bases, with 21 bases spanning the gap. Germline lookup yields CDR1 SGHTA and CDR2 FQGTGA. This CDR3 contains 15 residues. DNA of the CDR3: TGTGCCAGCAGCCGCCTTCGACAGGCCGGGGGGGGCTACACCTTC. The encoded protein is CASSRLRQAGGGYTF.

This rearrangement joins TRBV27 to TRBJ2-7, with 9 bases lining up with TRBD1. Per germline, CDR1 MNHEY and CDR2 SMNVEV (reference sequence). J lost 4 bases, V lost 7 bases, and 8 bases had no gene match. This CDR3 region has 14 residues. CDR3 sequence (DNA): TGTGCCAGCACATCCGGGACAGGGTCGTACGAGCAGTACTTC. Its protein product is CASTSGTGSYEQYF.

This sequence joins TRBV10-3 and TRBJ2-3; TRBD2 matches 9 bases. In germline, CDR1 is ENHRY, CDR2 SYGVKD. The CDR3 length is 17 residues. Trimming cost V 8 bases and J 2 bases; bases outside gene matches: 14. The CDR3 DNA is TGTGCCATCCGACAAAAGAACTTAGCGGGGGTCACAGATACGCAGTATTTT. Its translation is CAIRQKNLAGVTDTQYF.

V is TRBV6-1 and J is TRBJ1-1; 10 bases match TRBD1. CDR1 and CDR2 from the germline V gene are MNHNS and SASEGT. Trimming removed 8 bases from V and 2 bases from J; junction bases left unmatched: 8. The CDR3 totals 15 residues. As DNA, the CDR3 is TGTGCCAGCGGGGGAAGACAGGGGGCAAACACTGAAGCTTTCTTT. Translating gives CASGGRQGANTEAFF.

This CDR3 is CASSEGQGGWANVLTF. Written as DNA, the CDR3 is TGTGCCAGCAGCGAAGGACAGGGTGGTTGGGCCAACGTCCTGACTTTC. This chain joins TRBV7-9 and TRBJ2-6, with 8 bases identical to TRBD1. Germline loops: CDR1 SEHNR, CDR2 FQNEAQ (reference sequence). The CDR3 length is 16 residues. The V gene end was trimmed by 5 bases and the J gene end by 5 bases; junction bases not matched to a gene: 8. The variable domain in full, with the rest retrieved from reference TRBV7-9 and TRBJ2-6, is DTGVSQNPRHKITKRGQNVTFRCDPISEHNRLYWYRQTLGQGPEFLTYFQNEAQLEKSRLLSDRFSAERPKGSFSTLEIQRTEQGDSAMYLCASSEGQGGWANVLTFGAGSRLTVL.

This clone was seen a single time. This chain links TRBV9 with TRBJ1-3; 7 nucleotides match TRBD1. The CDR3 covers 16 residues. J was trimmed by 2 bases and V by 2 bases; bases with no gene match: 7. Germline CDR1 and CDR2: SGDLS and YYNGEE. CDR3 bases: TGTGCCAGCAGCGTCCTCCAGGGGGGCCCTGGAAACACCATATATTTT. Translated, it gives CASSVLQGGPGNTIYF.

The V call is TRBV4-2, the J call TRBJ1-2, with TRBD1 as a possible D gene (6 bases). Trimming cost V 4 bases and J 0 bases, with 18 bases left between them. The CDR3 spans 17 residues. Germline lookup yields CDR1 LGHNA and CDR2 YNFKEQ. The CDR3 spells CASSLVLGQTANYGYTF. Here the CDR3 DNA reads TGTGCCAGCAGCCTAGTACTGGGACAAACAGCTAACTATGGCTACACCTTC.